The entry below gives a single T cell receptor beta chain sequence along with its context. No antigen is known for it. TCRdb re-derived calls from the 5' RACE reads in MiXCR, one entry per CDR3 protein. Of 350,000 or so distinct CDR3 sequences listed, roughly 9% are singletons. The source of the sample is a study of identical twins. Whole-study results and caveats: Within cord blood, abundant beta clonotypes carried fewer insertions, but memory repertoires showed no such trend. Alpha sequences out of frame and shared by twins had excess low generation probability.

This CDR3 has 15 amino acids. J gave up 7 bases and V 5 bases, and 11 bases lay outside the gene matches. In germline, CDR1 is LNHDA, CDR2 SQIVND (reference sequence). V gene TRBV19 combines with J gene TRBJ1-2; TRBD1 aligns across 9 bases. The sequence derives from a woman in her forties or fifties in good health. The sample comprised naive T cells sorted from blood. CDR3 amino acids: CASSSPGQGRVGYTF. The CDR3 nucleotides read TGTGCCAGTAGTTCGCCCGGACAGGGGAGGGTTGGCTACACCTTC.